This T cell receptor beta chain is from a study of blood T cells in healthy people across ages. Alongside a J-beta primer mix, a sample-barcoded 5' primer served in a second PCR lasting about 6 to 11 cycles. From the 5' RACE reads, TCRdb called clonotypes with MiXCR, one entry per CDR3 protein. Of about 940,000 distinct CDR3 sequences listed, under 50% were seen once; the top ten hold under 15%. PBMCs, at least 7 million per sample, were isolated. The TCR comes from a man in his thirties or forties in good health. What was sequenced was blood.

The CDR3 sequence is CASSMGIHGEKLFF. The CDR3 nucleotides read TGTGCCAGCAGTATGGGAATACATGGTGAAAAACTGTTTTTT. The chain has TRBV2 and TRBJ1-4, with D hard to call. V shed 5 bases and J shed 7 bases, with 14 bases lying between them. Germline assignment: CDR1 SNHLY and CDR2 FYNNEI. The CDR3 has 14 residues.